Sequencing of this T cell receptor (beta chain) was carried out in a study of T cell changes during pregnancy in multiple sclerosis. Looked up from germline, CDR1 is MDHEN and CDR2 is SYDVKM. V was pared by 6 bases and J by 3 bases, with 13 bases of the junction left unmatched. The CDR3 has 17 residues. Measured with immunoSEQ multiplex PCR; TCRdb has only the in-frame clones, and not every one. The sample has about 50,000 clones, around nine tenths seen once. The source was CD4+ T cells from peripheral blood mononuclear cells, collected before pregnancy. The receptor was isolated from a female donor with multiple sclerosis, enrolled in a pregnancy study. The chain uses TRBV28 and TRBJ2-1; TRBD2 matches 8 bases. The CDR3 region is CASSAGIQREFYNEQFF. The CDR3 region has the DNA TGTGCCAGCAGCGCCGGAATCCAGCGGGAGTTCTACAATGAGCAGTTCTTC.